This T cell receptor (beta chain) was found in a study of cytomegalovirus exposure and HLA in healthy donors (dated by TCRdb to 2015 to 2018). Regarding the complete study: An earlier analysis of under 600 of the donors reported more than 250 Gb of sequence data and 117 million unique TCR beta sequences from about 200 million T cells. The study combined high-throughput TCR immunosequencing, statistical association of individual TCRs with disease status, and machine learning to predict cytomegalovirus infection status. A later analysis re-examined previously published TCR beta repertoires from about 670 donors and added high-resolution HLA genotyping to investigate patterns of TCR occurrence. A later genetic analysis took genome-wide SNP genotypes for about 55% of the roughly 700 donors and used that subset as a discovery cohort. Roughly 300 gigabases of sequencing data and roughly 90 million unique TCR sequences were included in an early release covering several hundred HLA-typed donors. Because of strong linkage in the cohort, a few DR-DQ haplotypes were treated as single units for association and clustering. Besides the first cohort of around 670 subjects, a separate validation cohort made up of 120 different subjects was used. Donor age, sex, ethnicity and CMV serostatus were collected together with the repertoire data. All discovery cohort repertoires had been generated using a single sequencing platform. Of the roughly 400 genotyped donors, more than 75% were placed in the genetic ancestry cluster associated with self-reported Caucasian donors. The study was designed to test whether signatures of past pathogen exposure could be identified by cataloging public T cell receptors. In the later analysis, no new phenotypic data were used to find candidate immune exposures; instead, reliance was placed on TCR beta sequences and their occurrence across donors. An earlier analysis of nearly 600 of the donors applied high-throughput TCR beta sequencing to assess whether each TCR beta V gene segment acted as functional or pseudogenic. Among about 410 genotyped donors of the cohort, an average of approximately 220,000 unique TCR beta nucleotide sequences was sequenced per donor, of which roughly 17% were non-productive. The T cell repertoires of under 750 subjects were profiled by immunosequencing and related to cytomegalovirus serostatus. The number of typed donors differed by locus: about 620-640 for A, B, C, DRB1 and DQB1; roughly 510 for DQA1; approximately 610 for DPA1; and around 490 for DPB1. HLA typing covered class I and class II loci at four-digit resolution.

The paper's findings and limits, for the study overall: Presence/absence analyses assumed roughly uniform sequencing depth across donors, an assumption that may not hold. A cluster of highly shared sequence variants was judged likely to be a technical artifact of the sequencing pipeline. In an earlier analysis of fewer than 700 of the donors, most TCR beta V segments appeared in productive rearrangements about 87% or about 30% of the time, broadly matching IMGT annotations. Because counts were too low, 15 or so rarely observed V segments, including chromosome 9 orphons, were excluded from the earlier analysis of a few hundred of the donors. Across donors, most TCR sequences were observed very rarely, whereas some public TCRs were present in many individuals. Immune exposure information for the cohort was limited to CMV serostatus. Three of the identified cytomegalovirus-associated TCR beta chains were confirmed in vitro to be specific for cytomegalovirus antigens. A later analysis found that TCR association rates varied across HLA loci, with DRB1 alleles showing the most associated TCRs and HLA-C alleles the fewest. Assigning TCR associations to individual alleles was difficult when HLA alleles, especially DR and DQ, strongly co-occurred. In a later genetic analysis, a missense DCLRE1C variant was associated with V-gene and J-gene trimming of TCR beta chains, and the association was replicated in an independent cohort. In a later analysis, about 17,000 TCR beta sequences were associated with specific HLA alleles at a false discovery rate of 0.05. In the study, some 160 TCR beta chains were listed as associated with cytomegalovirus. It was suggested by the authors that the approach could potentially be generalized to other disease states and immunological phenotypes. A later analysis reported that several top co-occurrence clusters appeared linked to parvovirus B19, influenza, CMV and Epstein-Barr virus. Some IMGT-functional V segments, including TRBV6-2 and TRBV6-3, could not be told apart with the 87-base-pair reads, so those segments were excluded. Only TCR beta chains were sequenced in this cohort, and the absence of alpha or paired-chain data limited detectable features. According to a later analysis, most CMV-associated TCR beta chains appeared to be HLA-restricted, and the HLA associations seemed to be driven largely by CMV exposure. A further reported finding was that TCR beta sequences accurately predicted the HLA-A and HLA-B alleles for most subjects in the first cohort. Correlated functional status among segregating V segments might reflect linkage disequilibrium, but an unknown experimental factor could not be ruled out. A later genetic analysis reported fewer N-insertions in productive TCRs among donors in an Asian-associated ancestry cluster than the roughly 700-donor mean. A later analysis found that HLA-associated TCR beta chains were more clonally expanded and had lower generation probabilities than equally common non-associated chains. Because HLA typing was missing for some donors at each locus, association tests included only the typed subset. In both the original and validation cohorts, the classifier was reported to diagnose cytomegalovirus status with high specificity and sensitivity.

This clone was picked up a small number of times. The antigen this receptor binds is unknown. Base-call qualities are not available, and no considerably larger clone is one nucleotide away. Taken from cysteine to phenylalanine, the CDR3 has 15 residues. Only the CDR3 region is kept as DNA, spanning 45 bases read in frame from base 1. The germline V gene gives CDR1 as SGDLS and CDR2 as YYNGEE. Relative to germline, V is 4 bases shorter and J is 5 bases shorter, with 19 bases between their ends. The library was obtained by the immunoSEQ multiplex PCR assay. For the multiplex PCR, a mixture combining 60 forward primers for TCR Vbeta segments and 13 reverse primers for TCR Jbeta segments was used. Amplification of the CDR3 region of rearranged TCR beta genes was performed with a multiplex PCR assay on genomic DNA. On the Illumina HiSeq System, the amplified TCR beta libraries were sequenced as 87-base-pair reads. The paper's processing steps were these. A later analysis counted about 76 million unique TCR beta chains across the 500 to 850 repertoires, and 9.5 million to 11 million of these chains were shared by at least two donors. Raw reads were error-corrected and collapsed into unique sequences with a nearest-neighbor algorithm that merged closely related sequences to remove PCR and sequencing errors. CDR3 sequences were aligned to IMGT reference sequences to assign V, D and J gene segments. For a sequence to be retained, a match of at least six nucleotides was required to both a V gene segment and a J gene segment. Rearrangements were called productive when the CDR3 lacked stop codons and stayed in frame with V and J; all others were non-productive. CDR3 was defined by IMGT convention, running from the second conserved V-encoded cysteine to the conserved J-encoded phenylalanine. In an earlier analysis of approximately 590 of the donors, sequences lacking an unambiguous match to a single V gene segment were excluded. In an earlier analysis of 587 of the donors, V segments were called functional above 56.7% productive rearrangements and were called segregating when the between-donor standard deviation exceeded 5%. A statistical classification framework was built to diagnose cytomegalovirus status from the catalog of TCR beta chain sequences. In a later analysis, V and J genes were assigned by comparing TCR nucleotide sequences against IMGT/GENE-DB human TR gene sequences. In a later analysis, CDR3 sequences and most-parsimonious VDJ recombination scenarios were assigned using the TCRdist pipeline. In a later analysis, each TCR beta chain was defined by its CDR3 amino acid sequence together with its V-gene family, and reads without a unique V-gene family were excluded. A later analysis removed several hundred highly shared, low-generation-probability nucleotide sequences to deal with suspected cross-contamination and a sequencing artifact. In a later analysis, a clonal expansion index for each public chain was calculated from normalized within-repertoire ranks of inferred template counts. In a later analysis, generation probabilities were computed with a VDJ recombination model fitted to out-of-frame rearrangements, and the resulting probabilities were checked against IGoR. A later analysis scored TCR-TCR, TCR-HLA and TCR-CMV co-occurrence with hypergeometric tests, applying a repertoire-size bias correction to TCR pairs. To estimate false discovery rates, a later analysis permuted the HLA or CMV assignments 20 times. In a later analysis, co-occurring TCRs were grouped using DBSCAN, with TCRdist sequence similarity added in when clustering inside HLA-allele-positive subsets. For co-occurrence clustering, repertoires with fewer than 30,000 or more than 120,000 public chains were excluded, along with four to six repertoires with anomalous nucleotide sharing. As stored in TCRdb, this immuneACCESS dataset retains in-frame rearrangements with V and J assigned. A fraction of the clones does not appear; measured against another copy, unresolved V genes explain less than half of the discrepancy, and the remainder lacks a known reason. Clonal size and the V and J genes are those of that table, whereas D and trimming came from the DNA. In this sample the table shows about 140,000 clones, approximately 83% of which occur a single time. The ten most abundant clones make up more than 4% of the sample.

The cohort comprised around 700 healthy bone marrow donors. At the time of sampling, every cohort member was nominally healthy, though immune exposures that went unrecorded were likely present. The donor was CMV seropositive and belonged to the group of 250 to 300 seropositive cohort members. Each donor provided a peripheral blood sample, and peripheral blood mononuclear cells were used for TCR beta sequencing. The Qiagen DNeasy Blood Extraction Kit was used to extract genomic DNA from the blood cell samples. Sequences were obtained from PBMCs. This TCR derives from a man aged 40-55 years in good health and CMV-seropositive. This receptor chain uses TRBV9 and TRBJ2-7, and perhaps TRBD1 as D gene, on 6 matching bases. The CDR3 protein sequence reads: CASSPHRDVPHEQYF. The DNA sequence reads TGTGCCAGCAGCCCCCACAGGGACGTCCCACACGAGCAGTACTTC.